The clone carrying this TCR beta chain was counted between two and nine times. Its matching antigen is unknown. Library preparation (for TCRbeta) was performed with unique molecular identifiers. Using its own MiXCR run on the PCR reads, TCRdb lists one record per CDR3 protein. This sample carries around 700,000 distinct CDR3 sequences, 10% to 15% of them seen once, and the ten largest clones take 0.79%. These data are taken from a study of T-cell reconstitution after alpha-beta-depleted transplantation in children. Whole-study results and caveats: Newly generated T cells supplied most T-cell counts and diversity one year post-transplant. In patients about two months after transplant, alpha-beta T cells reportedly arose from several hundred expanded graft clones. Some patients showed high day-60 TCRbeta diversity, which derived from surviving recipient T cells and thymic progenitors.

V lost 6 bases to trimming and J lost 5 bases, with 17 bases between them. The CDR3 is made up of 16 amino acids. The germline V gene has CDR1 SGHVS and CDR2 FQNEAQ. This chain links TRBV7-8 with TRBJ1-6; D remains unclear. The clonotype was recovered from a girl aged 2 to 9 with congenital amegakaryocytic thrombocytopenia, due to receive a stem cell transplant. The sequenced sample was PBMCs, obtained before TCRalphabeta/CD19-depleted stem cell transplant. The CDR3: CASSQGRDRDNSPLHF. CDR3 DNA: TGTGCCAGCAGTCAAGGACGGGATAGGGATAATTCACCCCTCCACTTT. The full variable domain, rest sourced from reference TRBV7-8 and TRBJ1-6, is GAGVSQSPRYKVAKRGQDVALRCDPISGHVSLFWYQQALGQGPEFLTYFQNEAQLDKSGLPSDRFFAERPEGSVSTLKIQRTQQEDSAVYLCASSQGRDRDNSPLHFGNGTRLTVT.